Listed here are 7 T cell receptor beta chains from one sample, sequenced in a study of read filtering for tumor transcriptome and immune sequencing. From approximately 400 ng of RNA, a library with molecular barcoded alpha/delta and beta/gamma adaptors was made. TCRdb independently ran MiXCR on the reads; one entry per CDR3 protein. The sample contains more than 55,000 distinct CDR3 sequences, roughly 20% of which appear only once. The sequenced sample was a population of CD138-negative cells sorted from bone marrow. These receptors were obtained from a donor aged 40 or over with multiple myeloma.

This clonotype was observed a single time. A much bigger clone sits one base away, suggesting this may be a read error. The CDR3 spells CASSFALDTGELFF. CDR3 coding DNA: TGCGCCAGCAGCTTTGCGTTGGACACCGGGGAGCTGTTTTTT. J is TRBJ2-2 and V is TRBV5-1, with unresolved D. Germline CDR1 reads SGHRS; CDR2 reads YFSETQ. Trimming took 2 bases from V and 3 from J, leaving 8 bases between them. CDR3 length: 14 residues. The whole variable domain, remainder taken from reference TRBV5-1 and TRBJ2-2, is KAGVTQTPRYLIKTRGQQVTLSCSPISGHRSVSWYQQTPGQGLQFLFEYFSETQRNKGNFPGRFSGRQFSNSRSEMNVSTLELGDSALYLCASSFALDTGELFFGEGSRLTVL.

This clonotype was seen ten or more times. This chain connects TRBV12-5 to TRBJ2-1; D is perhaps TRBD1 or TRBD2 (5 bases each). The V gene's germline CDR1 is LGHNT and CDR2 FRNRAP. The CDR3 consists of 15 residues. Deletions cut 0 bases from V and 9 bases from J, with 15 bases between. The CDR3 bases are TGTGCTAGTGGTTTGGTAAATGGGGGACGTGGTGAGCAGTTCTTC. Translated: CASGLVNGGRGEQFF.

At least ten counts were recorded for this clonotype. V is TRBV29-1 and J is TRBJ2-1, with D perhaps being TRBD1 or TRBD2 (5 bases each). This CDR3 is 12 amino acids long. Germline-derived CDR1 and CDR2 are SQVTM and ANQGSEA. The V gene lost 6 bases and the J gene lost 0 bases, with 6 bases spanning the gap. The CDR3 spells CSVGDSYNEQFF. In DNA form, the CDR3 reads TGCAGCGTGGGGGACTCCTACAATGAGCAGTTCTTC.

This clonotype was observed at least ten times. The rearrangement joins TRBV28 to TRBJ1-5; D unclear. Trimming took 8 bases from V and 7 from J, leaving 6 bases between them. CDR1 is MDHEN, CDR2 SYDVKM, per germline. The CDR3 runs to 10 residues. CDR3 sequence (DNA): TGTGCCAGCGGCTTACAGCCCCAGCATTTT. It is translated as CASGLQPQHF.

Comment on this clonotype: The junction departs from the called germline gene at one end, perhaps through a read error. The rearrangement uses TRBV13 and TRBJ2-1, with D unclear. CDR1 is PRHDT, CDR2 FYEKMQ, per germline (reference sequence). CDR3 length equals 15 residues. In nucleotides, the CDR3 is TGTGCCAGCAGCTTATTGGTTTCCGAGAACAATGAGCAGTCCTTC. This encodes CASSLLVSENNEQSF.

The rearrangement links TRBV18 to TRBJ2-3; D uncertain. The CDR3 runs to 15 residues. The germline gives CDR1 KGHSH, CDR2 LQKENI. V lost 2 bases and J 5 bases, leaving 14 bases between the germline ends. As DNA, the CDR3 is TGTGCCAGCTCACCAATCCATGGGTGGAAAGATACGCAGTATTTT. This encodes CASSPIHGWKDTQYF. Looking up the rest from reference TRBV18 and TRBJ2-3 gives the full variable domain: NAGVMQNPRHLVRRRGQEARLRCSPMKGHSHVYWYRQLPEEGLKFMVYLQKENIIDESGMPKERFSAEFPKEGPSILRIQQVVRGDSAAYFCASSPIHGWKDTQYFGPGTRLTVL.

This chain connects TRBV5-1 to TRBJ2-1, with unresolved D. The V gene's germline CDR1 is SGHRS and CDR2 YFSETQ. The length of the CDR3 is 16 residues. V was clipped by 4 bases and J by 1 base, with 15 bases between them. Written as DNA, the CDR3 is TGCGCCAGCAGCCCTGGTTATGCGGCTTCCTACAATGAGCAGTTCTTC. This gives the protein CASSPGYAASYNEQFF. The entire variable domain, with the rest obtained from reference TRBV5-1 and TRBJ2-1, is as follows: KAGVTQTPRYLIKTRGQQVTLSCSPISGHRSVSWYQQTPGQGLQFLFEYFSETQRNKGNFPGRFSGRQFSNSRSEMNVSTLELGDSALYLCASSPGYAASYNEQFFGPGTRLTVL.